A selection of T cell receptor beta chains follows, all from one sample in a study of lymphopenia after photon versus proton radiotherapy. Some clones are missing from TCRdb's copy, which holds only in-frame ones; the method was immunoSEQ multiplex PCR. The sample holds 25,000 to 30,000 clones, about 87% seen once. Source: peripheral blood, taken from a patient treated with proton-based radiotherapy. These receptors were taken from a woman aged 55 to 70 with cholangiocarcinoma. Some clones in this sample may be carry-over from other donors' samples. CDR3s include the opening cysteine and the closing phenylalanine or tryptophan. The D gene is left open where the match is weak. Not every row has a clone size; where given, it reads once, few, many or a size class.

TRBD1	TRBV18	TRBJ1-5	.	TGTGCCAGCTCAAATTCGGACAGGGACAATCAGCCCCAGCATTTT	CASSNSDRDNQPQHF
TRBD2	TRBV5-4	TRBJ2-5	.	TGTGCCAGCAGCCGAGAGACTAGCGGAGAGACCCAGTACTTC	CASSRETSGETQYF
.	TRBV7-2	TRBJ2-1	.	TGTGCCAGCAGCCCTTGGGGGAGCTCCTACAATGAGCAGTTCTTC	CASSPWGSSYNEQFF
.	TRBV2	TRBJ1-1	.	TGTGCCAGCAGGGGAAGGGCAGAAGCTTTCTTT	CASRGRAEAFF
.	TRBV7-2	TRBJ2-1	few	TGTGCCAGCAGCTCAATTAGGGGTTCCTACAATGAGCAGTTCTTC	CASSSIRGSYNEQFF
.	TRBV7-9	TRBJ2-5	.	TGTGCCAGCAACATACTGTCCCAAGAGACCCAGTACTTC	CASNILSQETQYF
TRBD2	TRBV7-2	TRBJ2-2	.	TGTGCCAGCGCACCGTGGCGGGGGGGCACCGGGGAGCTGTTTTTT	CASAPWRGGTGELFF
.	TRBV7-8	TRBJ1-1	.	TGTGCCAGCGGAGAAGGGTCGGGGGCTAGCACTGAAGCTTTCTTT	CASGEGSGASTEAFF
.	TRBV6-1	TRBJ2-7	.	TGTGCCAGCAGTTGGGAGGGGACAGTTACCTACGAGCAGTACTTC	CASSWEGTVTYEQYF
.	TRBV11-2	TRBJ1-2	.	TGTGCCAGCAGCCCTGGGCCCAGCTATGGCTACACCTTC	CASSPGPSYGYTF
TRBD2	TRBV11-2	TRBJ2-5	once	TGTGCCAGCAGCAGACTAGCGGGAGCCGAGACCCAGTACTTC	CASSRLAGAETQYF
.	TRBV27	TRBJ1-6	few	.	CASSTSTGGGSPLHF
TRBD1	TRBV19	TRBJ2-5	.	TGTGCCAGTGGGACAGCGGCCGAGGGGACCCAGTACTTC	CASGTAAEGTQYF
.	TRBV4-1	TRBJ2-4	.	TGCGCCAGCAGCCAAGACAGGGCGTCGTCCAAAAACATTCAGTACTTC	CASSQDRASSKNIQYF
.	TRBV29-1	TRBJ1-3	.	TGCAGCGTTTATGAGTCGAACTCTGGAAACACCATATATTTT	CSVYESNSGNTIYF
.	TRBV7-2	TRBJ2-2	.	TGTGCCAGCAGCTTCGGGGGTAGAGCGAACACCGGGGAGCTGTTTTTT	CASSFGGRANTGELFF
.	TRBV6-5	TRBJ1-1	.	TGTGCCAGCAGTTACGTATCGGGCACTGAAGCTTTCTTT	CASSYVSGTEAFF
.	TRBV6-5	TRBJ1-2	.	TGTGCCAGCCGCGGGTGGGGAGGCAACTATGGCTACACCTTC	CASRGWGGNYGYTF
TRBD2	TRBV7-2	TRBJ2-3	.	TGTGCCAGCAGCTACGCAGGAGTCATAGCGGGATACACAGATACGCAGTATTTT	CASSYAGVIAGYTDTQYF
TRBD2	TRBV18	TRBJ2-7	.	TGTGCCAGCTCACCAAGGACTAGCGGGGAGCAGTACTTC	CASSPRTSGEQYF
TRBD1	TRBV5-5	TRBJ1-4	.	TGTGCCAGCAGCCGCCGGGACAGGGACGGAAAACTGTTTTTT	CASSRRDRDGKLFF
TRBD2	TRBV2	TRBJ2-1	once	TGTGCCAGCAGAACTAGCGGGAGAGGGGTTAGCTCCTACAATGAGCAGTTCTTC	CASRTSGRGVSSYNEQFF
TRBD2	TRBV7-9	TRBJ2-3	once	TGTGCCAGCAGCCTAGGCGGGGGTCATAGTACAGATACGCAGTATTTT	CASSLGGGHSTDTQYF
TRBD1	TRBV19	TRBJ1-2	once	TGTGCCAGTCGGGGACAGGGGTACTATGGCTACACCTTC	CASRGQGYYGYTF
TRBD1	TRBV18	TRBJ1-5	.	TGTGCCAGCTCATCCCTCCGGGGACAGGGCTCCTATAGCAATCAGCCCCAGCATTTT	CASSSLRGQGSYSNQPQHF
.	TRBV2	TRBJ2-5	.	TGTGCCAGCAGTGAAAGGCAGGATAAAGAGACCCAGTACTTC	CASSERQDKETQYF
.	TRBV5-1	TRBJ2-1	.	TGCGCCAGCAGCTTGAATAATGAGCAGTTCTTC	CASSLNNEQFF
.	TRBV6-1	TRBJ2-5	.	TGTGCCAGCAGTCCGGGACCCGGTACGGGGACCCAGTACTTC	CASSPGPGTGTQYF
.	TRBV27	TRBJ1-2	.	TGTGCCAGCAGTTTATCGGGGAGAGGCTACACCTTC	CASSLSGRGYTF
TRBD2	TRBV14	TRBJ2-7	.	TGTGCCAGCAGCAACCTCGGGGGGGCACACGAGCAGTACTTC	CASSNLGGAHEQYF
.	TRBV4-1	TRBJ2-3	.	TGCGCCAGCAGGAAAACTAGTCTGGCAGATACGCAGTATTTT	CASRKTSLADTQYF
TRBD2	TRBV7-9	TRBJ2-1	.	TGTGCCAGCAGCTTCCTCAGCGGGGGCTACAATGAGCAGTTCTTC	CASSFLSGGYNEQFF